This T cell receptor beta chain comes out of a study of blood T cell repertoires in COVID-19. In the study overall: The samples span acute and convalescent COVID-19 from the United States, Italy and Spain.

The CDR3 covers 15 residues. Losses at the gene ends were 6 bases for V and 4 bases for J; bases not matched to a gene: 11. The V gene's germline CDR1 is SQVTM and CDR2 ANQGSEA. This clone was seen once. The data were produced by immunoSEQ multiplex PCR, yet TCRdb's version contains in-frame clones alone and is incomplete. The sample has 220,000 or so clones, roughly 80% seen once; the top ten hold approximately 20%. The receptor comes from a man younger than 45 with active or convalescent COVID-19. The J gene is TRBJ1-1, the V gene TRBV29-1; 10 positions agree with TRBD1. The sequenced sample consisted of peripheral blood. This CDR3 reads CSVPGTGVWGTEAFF. Written as DNA, the CDR3 is TGCAGCGTGCCGGGGACAGGGGTTTGGGGCACTGAAGCTTTCTTT. Using reference TRBV29-1 and TRBJ1-1 for the parts outside the CDR3, the full variable domain is SAVISQKPSRDICQRGTSLTIQCQVDSQVTMMFWYRQQPGQSLTLIATANQGSEATYESGFVIDKFPISRPNLTFSTLTVSNMSPEDSSIYLCSVPGTGVWGTEAFFGQGTRLTVV.